The source of this T cell receptor (beta chain) is a study of blood T cell repertoires in COVID-19. At the level of the study: Samples of COVID-19 (acute and convalescent) were obtained from the United States, Italy and Spain. The cDNA or gDNA used as material had been derived from T cells, B-cell-depleted T cells, or PBMCs.

Germline V CDR1 and CDR2: SGHTA, FQGNSA. The V end was cut by 1 base, the J end by 1 base, with 10 bases between. The CDR3 runs to 16 residues. In the original workflow: Amplification of reference gene primers was used by the study to estimate nucleated cell counts. Generated by immunoSEQ multiplex PCR, the TCRdb table keeps only in-frame clones and is missing some. V and J calls and clone size come straight from that table; D and trimming were deduced from the DNA. The data contain approximately 170,000 clones, over 85% of them singletons. The specimen sequenced was peripheral blood. The chain combines TRBV7-2 with TRBJ2-2, with unresolved D. This TCR was recovered from a man in his fifties or sixties with active or convalescent COVID-19. For the CDR3, the DNA is TGTGCCAGCAGCTTAGTCGGCGGAATGAACACCGGGGAGCTGTTTTTT. Translating it yields CASSLVGGMNTGELFF. Using reference TRBV7-2 and TRBJ2-2 for the parts outside the CDR3, the full variable domain is GAGVSQSPSNKVTEKGKDVELRCDPISGHTALYWYRQSLGQGLEFLIYFQGNSAPDKSGLPSDRFSAERTGGSVSTLTIQRTQQEDSAVYLCASSLVGGMNTGELFFGEGSRLTVL.